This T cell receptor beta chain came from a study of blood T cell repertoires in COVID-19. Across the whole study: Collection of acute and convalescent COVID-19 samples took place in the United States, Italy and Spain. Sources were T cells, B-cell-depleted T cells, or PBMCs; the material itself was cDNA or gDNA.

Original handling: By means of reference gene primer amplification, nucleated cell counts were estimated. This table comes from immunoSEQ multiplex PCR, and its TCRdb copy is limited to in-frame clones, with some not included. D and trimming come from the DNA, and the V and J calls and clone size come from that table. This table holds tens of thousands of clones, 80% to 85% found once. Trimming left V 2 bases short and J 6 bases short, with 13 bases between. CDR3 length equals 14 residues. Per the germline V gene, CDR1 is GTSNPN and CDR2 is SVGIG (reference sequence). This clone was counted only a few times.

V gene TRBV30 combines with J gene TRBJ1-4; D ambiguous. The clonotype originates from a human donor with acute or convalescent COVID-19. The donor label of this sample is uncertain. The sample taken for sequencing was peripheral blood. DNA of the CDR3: TGTGCCTGGAGTAGTGGAGGGTCAGATGAAAAACTGTTTTTT. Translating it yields CAWSSGGSDEKLFF.